This TCR beta chain was sequenced in a study of cytomegalovirus exposure and HLA in healthy donors. Broader study findings: Some public TCRs appeared in many individuals, while most sequences were rare. The authors enumerated 150 to 200 TCR beta chains as linked to cytomegalovirus. The TCR clusters that emerged in the first cohort tended, a later analysis found, to co-occur in the roughly 130 validation repertoires. It was reportedly the case that the classifier diagnosed cytomegalovirus status with high specificity and sensitivity.

This CDR3 is 17 amino acids long. V lost 3 bases and J lost 7; bases outside the gene matches: 14. The germline gives CDR1 MGHRA, CDR2 YSYEKL. Sequenced by immunoSEQ multiplex PCR; TCRdb stores in-frame clones only, minus some. The sample has around 240,000 clones; around 90% are singletons. This clone came up a few times. The target antigen is unknown. This clonotype was obtained from a woman aged 18-29 years in good health and CMV-seronegative. The chain links TRBV4-1 to TRBJ2-1; 8 positions agree with TRBD2. The sample consisted of PBMCs. The CDR3 sequence: CASSHPEGRGARNEQFF. The CDR3, as DNA: TGCGCCAGCAGCCACCCCGAAGGGCGGGGGGCTAGAAATGAGCAGTTCTTC.